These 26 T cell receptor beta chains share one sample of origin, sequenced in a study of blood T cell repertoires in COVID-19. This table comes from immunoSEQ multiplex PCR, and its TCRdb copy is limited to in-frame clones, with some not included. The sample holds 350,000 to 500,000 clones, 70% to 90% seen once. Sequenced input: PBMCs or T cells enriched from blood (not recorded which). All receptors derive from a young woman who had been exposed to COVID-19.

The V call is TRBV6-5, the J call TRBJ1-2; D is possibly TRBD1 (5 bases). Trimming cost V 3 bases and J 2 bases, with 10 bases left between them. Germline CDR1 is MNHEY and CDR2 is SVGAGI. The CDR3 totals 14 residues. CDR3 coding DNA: TGTGCCAGCAGTTATACGACAGACAACTATGGCTACACCTTC. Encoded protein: CASSYTTDNYGYTF.

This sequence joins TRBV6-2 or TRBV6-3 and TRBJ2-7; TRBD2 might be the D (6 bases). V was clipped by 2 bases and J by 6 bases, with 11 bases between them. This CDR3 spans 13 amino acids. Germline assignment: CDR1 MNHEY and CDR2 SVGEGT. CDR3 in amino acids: CASSYILATEQYF. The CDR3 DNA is TGTGCCAGCAGTTACATACTAGCAACCGAGCAGTACTTC.

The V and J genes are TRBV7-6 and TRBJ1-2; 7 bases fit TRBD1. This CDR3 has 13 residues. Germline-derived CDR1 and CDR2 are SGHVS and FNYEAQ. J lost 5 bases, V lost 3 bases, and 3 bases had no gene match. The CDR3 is CASSFPGQYGYTF. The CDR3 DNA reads TGTGCCAGCAGCTTTCCGGGACAGTATGGCTACACCTTC.

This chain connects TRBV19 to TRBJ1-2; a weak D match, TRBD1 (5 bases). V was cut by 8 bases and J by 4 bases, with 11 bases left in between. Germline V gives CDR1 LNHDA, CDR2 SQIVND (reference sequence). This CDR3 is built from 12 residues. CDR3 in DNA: TGTGCCAGTCGGGCAGGGCTCTATGGCTACACCTTC. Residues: CASRAGLYGYTF.

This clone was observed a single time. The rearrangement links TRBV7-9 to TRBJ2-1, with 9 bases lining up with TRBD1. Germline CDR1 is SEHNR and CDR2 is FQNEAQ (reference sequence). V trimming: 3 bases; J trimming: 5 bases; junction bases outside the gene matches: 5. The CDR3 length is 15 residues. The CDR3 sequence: CASSFTGQGDNEQFF. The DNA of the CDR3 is TGTGCCAGCAGCTTCACGGGACAGGGCGACAATGAGCAGTTCTTC.

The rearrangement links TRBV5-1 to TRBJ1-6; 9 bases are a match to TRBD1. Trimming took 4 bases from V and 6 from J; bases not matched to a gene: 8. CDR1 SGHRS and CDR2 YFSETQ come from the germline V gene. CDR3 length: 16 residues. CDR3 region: CASSVGTGRVNSPLHF. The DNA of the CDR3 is TGCGCCAGCAGCGTCGGGACAGGGAGAGTTAATTCACCCCTCCACTTT.

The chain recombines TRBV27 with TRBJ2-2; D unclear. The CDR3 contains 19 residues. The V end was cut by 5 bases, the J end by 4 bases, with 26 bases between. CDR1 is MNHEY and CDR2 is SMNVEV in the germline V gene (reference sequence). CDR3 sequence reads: CASSPEPGSTETFTGELFF. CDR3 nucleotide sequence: TGTGCCAGCAGTCCCGAACCCGGTAGTACAGAGACATTCACCGGGGAGCTGTTTTTT.

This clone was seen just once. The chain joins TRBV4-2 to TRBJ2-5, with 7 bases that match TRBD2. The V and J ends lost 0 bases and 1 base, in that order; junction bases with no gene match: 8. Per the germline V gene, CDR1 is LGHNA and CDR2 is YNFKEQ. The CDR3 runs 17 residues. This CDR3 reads CASSQEGSGVGQETQYF. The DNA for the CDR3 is TGTGCCAGCAGCCAAGAAGGCAGCGGGGTAGGCCAAGAGACCCAGTACTTC.

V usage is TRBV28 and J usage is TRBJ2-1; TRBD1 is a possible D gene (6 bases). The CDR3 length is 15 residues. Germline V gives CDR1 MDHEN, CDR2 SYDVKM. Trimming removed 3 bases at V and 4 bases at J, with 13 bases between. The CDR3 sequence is CASSFPGQGYNEQFF. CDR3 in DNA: TGTGCCAGCAGTTTCCCCGGGCAGGGGTACAATGAGCAGTTCTTC.

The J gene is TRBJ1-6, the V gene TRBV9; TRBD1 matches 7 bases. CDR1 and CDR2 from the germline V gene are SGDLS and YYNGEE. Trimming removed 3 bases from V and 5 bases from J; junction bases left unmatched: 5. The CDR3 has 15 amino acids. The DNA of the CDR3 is TGTGCCAGCAGCGCGGAGACAGGGCATAATTCACCCCTCCACTTT. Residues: CASSAETGHNSPLHF.

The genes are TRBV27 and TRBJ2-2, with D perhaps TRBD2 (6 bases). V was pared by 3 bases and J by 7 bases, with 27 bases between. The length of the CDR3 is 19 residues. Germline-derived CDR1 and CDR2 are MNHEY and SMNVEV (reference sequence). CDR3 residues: CASSFAPGGDGALGGELFF. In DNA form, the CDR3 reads TGTGCCAGCAGTTTCGCGCCTGGAGGGGACGGAGCACTGGGCGGGGAGCTGTTTTTT.

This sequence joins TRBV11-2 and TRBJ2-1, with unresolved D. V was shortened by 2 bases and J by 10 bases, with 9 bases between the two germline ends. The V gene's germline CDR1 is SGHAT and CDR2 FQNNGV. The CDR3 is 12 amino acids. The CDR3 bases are TGTGCCAGCAGCTTAACCGGAGCGGAGCAGTTCTTC. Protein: CASSLTGAEQFF.

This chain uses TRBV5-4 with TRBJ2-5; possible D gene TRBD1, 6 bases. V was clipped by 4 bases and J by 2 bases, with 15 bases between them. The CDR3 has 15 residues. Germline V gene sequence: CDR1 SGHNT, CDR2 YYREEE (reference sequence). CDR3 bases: TGTGCCAGCAGCGACCAACAGGGTTTGCAAGAGACCCAGTACTTC. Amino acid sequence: CASSDQQGLQETQYF.

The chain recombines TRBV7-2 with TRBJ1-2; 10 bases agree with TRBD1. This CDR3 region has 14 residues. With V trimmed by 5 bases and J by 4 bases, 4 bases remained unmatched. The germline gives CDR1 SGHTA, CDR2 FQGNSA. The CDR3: CASSPTGGGYGYTF. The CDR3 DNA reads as TGTGCCAGCAGCCCGACAGGGGGCGGCTATGGCTACACCTTC.

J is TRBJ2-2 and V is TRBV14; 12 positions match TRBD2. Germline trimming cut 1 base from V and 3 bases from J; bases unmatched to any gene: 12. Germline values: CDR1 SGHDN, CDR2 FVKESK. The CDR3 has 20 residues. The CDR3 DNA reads TGTGCCAGCAGCCAAGCCCAGCTCCTAGCGGGGGGGCCCGACACCGGGGAGCTGTTTTTT. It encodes CASSQAQLLAGGPDTGELFF.

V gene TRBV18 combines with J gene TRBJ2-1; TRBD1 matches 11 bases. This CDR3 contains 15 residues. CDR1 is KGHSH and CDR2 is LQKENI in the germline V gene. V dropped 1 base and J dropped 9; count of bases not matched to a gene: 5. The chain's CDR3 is CASSPQGQGAAEQFF. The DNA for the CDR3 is TGTGCCAGCTCACCACAAGGACAGGGGGCGGCTGAGCAGTTCTTC.

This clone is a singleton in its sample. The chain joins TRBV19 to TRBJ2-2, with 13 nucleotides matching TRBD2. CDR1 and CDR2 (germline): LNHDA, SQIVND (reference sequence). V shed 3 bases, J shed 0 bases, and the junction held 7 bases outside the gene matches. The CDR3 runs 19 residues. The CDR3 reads CASSIDGLAGVANTGELFF. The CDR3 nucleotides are TGTGCCAGTAGTATTGACGGACTAGCGGGAGTCGCGAACACCGGGGAGCTGTTTTTT.

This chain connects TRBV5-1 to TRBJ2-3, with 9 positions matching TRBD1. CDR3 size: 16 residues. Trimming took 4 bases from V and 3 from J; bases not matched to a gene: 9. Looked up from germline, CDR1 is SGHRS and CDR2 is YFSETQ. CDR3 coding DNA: TGCGCCAGCAGCCTCCCTACAGGGACAGGGACAGATACGCAGTATTTT. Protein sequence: CASSLPTGTGTDTQYF.

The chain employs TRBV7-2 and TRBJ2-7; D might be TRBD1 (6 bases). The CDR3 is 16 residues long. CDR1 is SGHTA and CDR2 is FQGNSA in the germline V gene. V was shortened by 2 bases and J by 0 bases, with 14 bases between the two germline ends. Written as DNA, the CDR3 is TGTGCCAGCAGCTTATGGGCTGGACAGAGCTCCTACGAGCAGTACTTC. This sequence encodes CASSLWAGQSSYEQYF.

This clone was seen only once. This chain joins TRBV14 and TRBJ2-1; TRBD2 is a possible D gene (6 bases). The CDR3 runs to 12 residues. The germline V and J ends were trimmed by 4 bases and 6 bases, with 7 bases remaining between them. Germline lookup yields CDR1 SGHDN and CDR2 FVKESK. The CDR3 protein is CASSPGSNEQFF. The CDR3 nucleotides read TGTGCCAGCAGCCCCGGGAGCAATGAGCAGTTCTTC.

The CDR3 loop is CASSPTAGAQETQYF. CDR3 in DNA: TGTGCCAGCAGCCCTACAGCGGGGGCACAAGAGACCCAGTACTTC. The V and J genes are TRBV7-3 and TRBJ2-5, with TRBD2 matching 8 bases. After removal of 5 bases from V and 2 bases from J, the junction contained 7 bases not matched to a gene. The CDR3 is 15 residues long. CDR1 and CDR2 from the germline V gene are SGHTA and FQGTGA.

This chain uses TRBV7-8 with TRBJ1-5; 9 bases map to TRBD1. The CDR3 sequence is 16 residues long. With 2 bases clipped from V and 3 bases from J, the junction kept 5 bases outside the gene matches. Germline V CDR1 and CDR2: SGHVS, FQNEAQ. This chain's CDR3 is CASSLIGTGLNQPQHF. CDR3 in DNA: TGTGCCAGCAGCTTAATAGGGACAGGGCTCAATCAGCCCCAGCATTTT.

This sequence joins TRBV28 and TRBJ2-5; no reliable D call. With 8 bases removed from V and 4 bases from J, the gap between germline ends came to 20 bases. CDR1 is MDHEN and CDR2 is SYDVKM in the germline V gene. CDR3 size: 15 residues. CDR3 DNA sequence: TGTGCCAGCTCTGCCGCGGCGGTGGGTGTAGAGACCCAGTACTTC. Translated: CASSAAAVGVETQYF.

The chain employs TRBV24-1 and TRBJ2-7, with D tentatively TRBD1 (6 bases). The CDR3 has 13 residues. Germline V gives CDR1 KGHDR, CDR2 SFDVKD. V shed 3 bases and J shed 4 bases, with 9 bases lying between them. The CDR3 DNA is TGTGCCACCAGTGATGGACAGACGTACGAGCAGTACTTC. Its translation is CATSDGQTYEQYF.

This chain's CDR3 is CASSLVNQGGPNQPQHF. CDR3 sequence (DNA): TGTGCCAGCAGCTTAGTTAATCAGGGTGGTCCCAATCAGCCCCAGCATTTT. The chain combines TRBV7-9 with TRBJ1-5; D may be TRBD1 (5 bases). The V end was cut by 1 base, the J end by 3 bases, with 16 bases between. The CDR3 sequence is 17 residues long. CDR1 and CDR2 (germline): SEHNR, FQNEAQ (reference sequence). Using reference TRBV7-9 and TRBJ1-5 for the parts outside the CDR3, the full variable domain is DTGVSQNPRHKITKRGQNVTFRCDPISEHNRLYWYRQTLGQGPEFLTYFQNEAQLEKSRLLSDRFSAERPKGSFSTLEIQRTEQGDSAMYLCASSLVNQGGPNQPQHFGDGTRLSIL.

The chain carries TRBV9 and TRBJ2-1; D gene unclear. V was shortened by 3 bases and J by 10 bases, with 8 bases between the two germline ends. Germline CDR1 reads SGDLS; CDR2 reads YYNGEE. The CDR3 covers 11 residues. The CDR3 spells CASSALEEQFF. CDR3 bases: TGTGCCAGCAGCGCCCTAGAGGAGCAGTTCTTC.